This TCR beta chain appears in the sequencing data of a study of regulatory T cells in long-lasting Graves disease. The CDR3 loop spans 14 amino acids. CDR1 is LGHDT, CDR2 YNNKEL, per germline (reference sequence). Trimming took off 1 base at V and 0 bases at J, with 6 bases between the two ends. Time point noted: persistent/refractory GD, antithyroid drugs over 5 years with positive TRAb. PBMCs were the source of the RNA used for TCR sequencing. It was American Thyroid Association guidelines that determined Graves' disease diagnosis. To make TCR beta libraries, researchers used iRepertoire HTBI primers and Arm-PCR of CDR3 regions. One entry per CDR3 protein results from TCRdb running MiXCR on the multiplex PCR reads. The sample has a few hundred thousand distinct CDR3 sequences, 22% seen once.

V and J are TRBV3-1 and TRBJ1-1, with D uncertain. The receptor's source is a female donor with Graves disease. This specimen consisted of peripheral blood mononuclear cells (PBMCs), obtained when the disease was refractory, from a patient treated with antithyroid drugs. CDR3 loop: CASSQVDLNTEAFF. The CDR3 DNA sequence: TGTGCCAGCAGCCAAGTGGACCTGAACACTGAAGCTTTCTTT.